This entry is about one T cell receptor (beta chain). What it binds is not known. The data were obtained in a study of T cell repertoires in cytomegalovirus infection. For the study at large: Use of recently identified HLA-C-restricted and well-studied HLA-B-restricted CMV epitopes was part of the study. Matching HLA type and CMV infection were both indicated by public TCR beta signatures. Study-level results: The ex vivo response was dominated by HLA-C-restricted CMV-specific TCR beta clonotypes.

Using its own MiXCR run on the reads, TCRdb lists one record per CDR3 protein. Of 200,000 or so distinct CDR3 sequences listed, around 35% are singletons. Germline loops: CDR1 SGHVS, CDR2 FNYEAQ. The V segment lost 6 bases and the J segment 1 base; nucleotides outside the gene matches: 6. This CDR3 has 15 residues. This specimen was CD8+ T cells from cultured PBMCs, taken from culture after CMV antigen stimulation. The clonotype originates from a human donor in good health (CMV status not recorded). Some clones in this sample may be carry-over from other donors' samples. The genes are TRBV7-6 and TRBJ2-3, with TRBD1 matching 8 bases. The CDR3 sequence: CASRESDRGTDTQYF. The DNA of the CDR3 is TGTGCCAGCAGAGAGTCGGACAGGGGCACAGATACGCAGTATTTT.